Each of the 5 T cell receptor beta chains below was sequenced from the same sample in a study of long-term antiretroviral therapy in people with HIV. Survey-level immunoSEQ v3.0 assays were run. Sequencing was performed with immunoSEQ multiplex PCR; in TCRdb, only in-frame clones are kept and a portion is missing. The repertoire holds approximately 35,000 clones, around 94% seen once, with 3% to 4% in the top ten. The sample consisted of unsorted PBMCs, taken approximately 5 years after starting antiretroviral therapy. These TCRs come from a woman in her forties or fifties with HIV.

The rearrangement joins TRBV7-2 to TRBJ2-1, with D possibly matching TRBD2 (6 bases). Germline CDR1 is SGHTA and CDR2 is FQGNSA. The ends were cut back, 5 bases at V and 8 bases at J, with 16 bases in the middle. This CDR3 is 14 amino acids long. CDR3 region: CASSPFGGSDEQFF. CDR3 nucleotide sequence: TGTGCCAGCAGCCCGTTTGGGGGGAGTGATGAGCAGTTCTTC.

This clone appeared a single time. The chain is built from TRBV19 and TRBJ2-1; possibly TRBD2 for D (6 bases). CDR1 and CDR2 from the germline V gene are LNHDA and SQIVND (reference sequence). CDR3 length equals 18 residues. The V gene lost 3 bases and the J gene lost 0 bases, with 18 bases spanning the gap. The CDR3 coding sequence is TGTGCCAGTAGTATCCCCCCCAGGAGGGCCGGCTCCTACAATGAGCAGTTCTTC. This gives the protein CASSIPPRRAGSYNEQFF.

This CDR3 is CATSPRAGSLYQPQHF. The CDR3 nucleotides read TGTGCCACCAGTCCGAGGGCAGGGAGCTTATATCAGCCCCAGCATTTT. This chain connects TRBV15 to TRBJ1-5, with a tentative D call TRBD1 (5 bases). Germline lookup yields CDR1 LNHNV and CDR2 YYDKDF (reference sequence). This CDR3 has 16 amino acids. Trimming shortened V by 6 bases and J by 5 bases, and 20 bases separated the two germline ends. The complete variable domain, with remaining parts taken from reference TRBV15 and TRBJ1-5, reads DAMVIQNPRYQVTQFGKPVTLSCSQTLNHNVMYWYQQKSSQAPKLLFHYYDKDFNNEADTPDNFQSRRPNTSFCFLDIRSPGLGDTAMYLCATSPRAGSLYQPQHFGDGTRLSIL.

CDR3 sequence reads: CASSTTREAYEQYF. The DNA of the CDR3 is TGTGCCAGCTCTACGACTAGGGAAGCCTACGAGCAGTACTTC. This chain joins TRBV18 and TRBJ2-7, with D possibly being TRBD2 (6 bases). The CDR3 extends over 14 amino acids. V lost 6 bases, J lost 2 bases, and 14 bases lay in between. The germline V gene encodes CDR1 KGHSH and CDR2 LQKENI. Drawing the rest from reference TRBV18 and TRBJ2-7, the complete variable domain is NAGVMQNPRHLVRRRGQEARLRCSPMKGHSHVYWYRQLPEEGLKFMVYLQKENIIDESGMPKERFSAEFPKEGPSILRIQQVVRGDSAAYFCASSTTREAYEQYFGPGTRLTVT.

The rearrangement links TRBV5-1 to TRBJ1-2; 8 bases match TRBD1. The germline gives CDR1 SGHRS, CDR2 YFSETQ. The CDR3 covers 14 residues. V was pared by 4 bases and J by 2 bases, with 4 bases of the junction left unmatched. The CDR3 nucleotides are TGCGCCAGCAGCACGGGGGACAGGAACTATGGCTACACCTTC. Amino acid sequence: CASSTGDRNYGYTF. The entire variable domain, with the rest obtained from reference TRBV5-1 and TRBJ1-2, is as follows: KAGVTQTPRYLIKTRGQQVTLSCSPISGHRSVSWYQQTPGQGLQFLFEYFSETQRNKGNFPGRFSGRQFSNSRSEMNVSTLELGDSALYLCASSTGDRNYGYTFGSGTRLTVV.